Described below is a single T cell receptor beta chain sequence and its context. Its antigen is unknown. The ends were cut back, 10 bases at V and 0 bases at J, with 15 bases in the middle. The CDR3 contains 14 residues. Germline values: CDR1 MNHNY, CDR2 SVGAGI (reference sequence). Expressed TCRB transcripts were sequenced because the entire RNA isolate underwent reverse transcription. The repertoire was sequenced with immunoSEQ multiplex PCR; TCRdb's copy has only in-frame clones and lacks some. The sample records approximately 360,000 clones, over 10% being singletons. The sample is drawn from a study of beta chain features in type 1 diabetes. Study at large: The examined sorted cells totaled 110 million or so across samples.

Whole-study findings and limits: TCRB CDR3 length was moderately but significantly reduced in all four CD4+ subsets of Type 1 diabetes patients.

The TCR originated in a woman younger than 35 with type 1 diabetes. Sequenced material: naive CD4+ T cells from blood. The gene calls are TRBV6-6 and TRBJ1-2; D gene unclear. The CDR3 spells CATAGTLANYGYTF. In DNA, the CDR3 is TGTGCCACCGCAGGAACCCTCGCTAACTATGGCTACACCTTC.